These T cell receptor beta chains were read from a single sample in a study of blood T cell repertoires in COVID-19. Profiling relied on immunoSEQ multiplex PCR, and the TCRdb table lists in-frame clones only, not all of them. The repertoire has roughly 410,000 clones, 89% of them found once; the top ten carry about 1.2%. Sequencing input: peripheral blood. The origin of the receptors is a man in his forties or fifties with acute or convalescent COVID-19. Each CDR3 is given with its conserved first and last residue. A D gene is named only where the DNA matches it firmly. Part of the rows lack a size; the others show once, few, many or a class for expanded clones.

j_call,v_call,d_call,clone_size,cdr3_nt,cdr3_aa
TRBJ2-2,TRBV7-8,-,-,TGTGCCAGCAGCTCGTGGGCGGGGACAGACGCCGGGGAGCTGTTTTTT,CASSSWAGTDAGELFF
TRBJ1-1,TRBV10-3,TRBD1,-,TGTGCCATCAGCACCACAGGGGTTGACACTGAAGCTTTCTTT,CAISTTGVDTEAFF
TRBJ1-2,TRBV18,-,-,TGTGCCAGCTCACCAAGCTCTGGTGGCTACACCTTC,CASSPSSGGYTF
TRBJ1-1,TRBV11-2,-,once,TGTGCCAGCAGCTTAGCGGGGAACACTGAAGCTTTCTTT,CASSLAGNTEAFF
TRBJ2-1,TRBV9,-,-,TGTGCCAGCAGCGTCCTGGGCGGGACTTCCCTTTACAATGAGCAGTTCTTC,CASSVLGGTSLYNEQFF
TRBJ1-2,TRBV28,TRBD1,-,TGTGCCAGCAGTCCACAGGGGGCTGGGGGCTACACCTTC,CASSPQGAGGYTF
TRBJ2-7,TRBV5-1,TRBD1,-,TGCGCCAGCAGCTACGGGACAGGTCGTTACGAGCAGTACTTC,CASSYGTGRYEQYF
TRBJ2-2,TRBV27,TRBD1,-,TGTGCCAGCAGTTTAAGTTTCTGGCAGGGGGTCGGGGAGCTGTTTTTT,CASSLSFWQGVGELFF
TRBJ2-7,TRBV5-1,-,-,TGCGCCAGCAGCGAACAGGTAAACGAGCAGTACTTC,CASSEQVNEQYF
TRBJ1-1,TRBV9,TRBD1,-,TGTGCCAGCAGCGCCGGGACAGGTAATTTAGCTGAAGCTTTCTTT,CASSAGTGNLAEAFF
TRBJ2-7,TRBV12-3/TRBV12-4,-,-,TGTGCCAGCAGTTTTTCCGTAGCCTACGAGCAGTACTTC,CASSFSVAYEQYF
TRBJ2-1,TRBV14,-,-,TGTGCCAGCAGCCAAGATTGGAGGGGTGAGCAGTTCTTC,CASSQDWRGEQFF
TRBJ2-7,TRBV6-5,-,-,TGTGCCAGCAATAGAGGTACCGAGCAGTACTTC,CASNRGTEQYF
TRBJ1-2,TRBV6-5,-,-,TGTGCCAGCTCTCGAGGGGGAAACTATGGCTACACCTTC,CASSRGGNYGYTF
TRBJ2-5,TRBV28,TRBD1,-,TGTGCCAGCAGCCGCTGGACTGGGACAGGGGGCGGGGAGACCCAGTACTTC,CASSRWTGTGGGETQYF
TRBJ2-7,TRBV20-1,TRBD2,-,TGCAGTGCTAGTCCCCGGATGAAGACTAGCGGTATTCACGAGCAGTACTTC,CSASPRMKTSGIHEQYF
TRBJ2-7,TRBV12-3/TRBV12-4,-,-,TGTGCCAGCAGTTTGGGACTTTTCTACGAGCAGTACTTC,CASSLGLFYEQYF
TRBJ1-5,TRBV5-5,-,-,TGTGCCAGCAGCTTGGGTTACAGAAGCAATCAGCCCCAGCATTTT,CASSLGYRSNQPQHF
TRBJ2-3,TRBV5-1,TRBD1,few,TGCGCCAGCAGCTTATTTTCAGGGGGCCCCAGCACAGATACGCAGTATTTT,CASSLFSGGPSTDTQYF
TRBJ2-6,TRBV24-1,-,-,TGTGCCACCAGTGGTGAGTTCGGCTCTGGGGCCAACGTCCTGACTTTC,CATSGEFGSGANVLTF
TRBJ2-2,TRBV5-1,-,-,TGCGCCAGCAGATTGGACGGGGAGGCCGGGGAGCTGTTTTTT,CASRLDGEAGELFF
TRBJ1-1,TRBV3-1/TRBV3-2,-,-,TGTGCCAGCAGCCAAGAGGCAGGCCTGAACACTGAAGCTTTCTTT,CASSQEAGLNTEAFF
TRBJ1-5,TRBV6-5,-,-,TGTGCCAGCAGCTCAGGGCAGCTAGGCAATCAGCCCCAGCATTTT,CASSSGQLGNQPQHF
TRBJ2-1,TRBV11-1,TRBD2,-,TGTGCCAGCAGCTTATCGGGCGGGAGGCGGAGAAATGAGCAGTTCTTC,CASSLSGGRRRNEQFF
TRBJ2-5,TRBV5-8,TRBD1,-,TGTGCCAGCAGCTTGGAGGGGACAGTCCAAGAGACCCAGTACTTC,CASSLEGTVQETQYF